The 10 T cell receptor beta chains below come from one sample, sequenced in a study of CD8+CD57+ T cells in acquired aplastic anemia. Selection for sequencing was limited to patients who had shown CD8+CD57+ cell expansion by flow cytometry. Using genomic DNA as the template, TCR beta VDJ and CDR3 profiling was carried out. One entry per CDR3 protein results from TCRdb running MiXCR on the reads. The sample lists approximately 80,000 distinct CDR3 sequences; roughly 72% were seen once. Source material: sorted CD4+, CD8+, or CD8+CD57+ T cells (not recorded which) from PBMCs. The receptor source for this set is a human donor with aplastic anemia.

The rearrangement uses TRBV18 and TRBJ2-3; tentatively, D is TRBD1 or TRBD2 (6 bases each). V lost 3 bases to trimming and J lost 8 bases, with 21 bases between them. This CDR3 has 16 amino acids. The germline V gene encodes CDR1 KGHSH and CDR2 LQKENI. CDR3: CASSPGWGALQGTQYF. CDR3 nucleotides: TGTGCCAGCTCACCGGGATGGGGGGCCCTGCAAGGTACGCAGTATTTT. The whole variable domain, filled in from reference TRBV18 and TRBJ2-3, reads NAGVMQNPRHLVRRRGQEARLRCSPMKGHSHVYWYRQLPEEGLKFMVYLQKENIIDESGMPKERFSAEFPKEGPSILRIQQVVRGDSAAYFCASSPGWGALQGTQYFGPGTRLTVL.

The V call is TRBV7-8, the J call TRBJ1-2; D perhaps matches TRBD1 (6 bases). Germline V gives CDR1 SGHVS, CDR2 FQNEAQ. V lost 5 bases to trimming and J lost 2 bases, with 12 bases between them. CDR3 size: 14 residues. CDR3 sequence reads: CASSEGQKNYGYTF. CDR3 coding DNA: TGTGCCAGCAGCGAAGGACAGAAGAACTATGGCTACACCTTC.

V and J are TRBV30 and TRBJ2-7, with a weak D call TRBD2 (7 bases). Germline V gives CDR1 GTSNPN, CDR2 SVGIG (reference sequence). The V gene lost 0 bases and the J gene lost 4 bases, with 13 bases spanning the gap. The CDR3 is 14 residues long. CDR3 nucleotide sequence: TGTGCCTGGAGTGTAAACGGGGGGCGGTACGAGCAGTACTTC. Translation: CAWSVNGGRYEQYF.

J is TRBJ1-5 and V is TRBV6-1; D is unresolved. This CDR3 is 17 amino acids long. V gave up 0 bases and J gave up 4 bases, with 16 bases separating them. Germline CDR1 is MNHNS and CDR2 is SASEGT. CDR3 amino acids: CASSEATLGSLNQPQHF. CDR3 DNA: TGTGCCAGCAGTGAAGCAACCTTGGGCAGTCTGAATCAGCCCCAGCATTTT.

The CDR3 sequence: CSGGPDRNSIGYTF. CDR3 sequence (DNA): TGCAGCGGTGGACCGGACCGTAATTCTATTGGCTACACCTTC. The rearrangement joins TRBV29-1 to TRBJ1-2; no firm D call. V gave up 7 bases and J gave up 7 bases, with 22 bases separating them. This CDR3 has 14 amino acids. Germline assignment: CDR1 SQVTM and CDR2 ANQGSEA.

The CDR3 loop is CASSFLNEAFF. For the CDR3, the DNA is TGTGCCAGCAGTTTTTTGAATGAAGCTTTCTTT. V usage is TRBV12-3 or TRBV12-4 and J usage is TRBJ1-1; D remains unclear. The V end was cut by 3 bases, the J end by 7 bases, with 6 bases between. The CDR3 consists of 11 residues.

This clonotype occurred once. V and J are TRBV20-1 and TRBJ2-6; no definite D call. This CDR3 spans 13 amino acids. Between the trimmed V and J ends, which lost 4 bases and 3 bases, there was a span of 7 bases. CDR1 is DFQATT and CDR2 is SNEGSKA in the germline V gene (reference sequence). This CDR3 is CSATPFGANVLTF. In DNA form, the CDR3 reads TGCAGTGCTACCCCGTTTGGGGCCAACGTCCTGACTTTC.

The chain is built from TRBV10-2 and TRBJ2-5; no reliable D call. The CDR3 sequence is 14 residues long. Trimming took 4 bases from V and 5 from J, leaving 14 bases between them. Germline V gene lookup returns CDR1 WSHSY and CDR2 SAAADI. The CDR3 is CASSGTALTETQYF. DNA of the CDR3: TGCGCCAGCAGTGGGACGGCACTGACGGAGACCCAGTACTTC.

The chain links TRBV7-8 to TRBJ2-3, with no clear D. The germline V and J ends were trimmed by 6 bases and 1 base, with 5 bases remaining between them. There are 12 residues in the CDR3. Germline-derived CDR1 and CDR2 are SGHVS and FQNEAQ. The CDR3: CASRRGTDTQYF. Written as DNA, the CDR3 is TGTGCCAGCAGAAGGGGCACAGATACGCAGTATTTT.

This CDR3 is CSASPGQGSNQPQHF. CDR3 nucleotides: TGCAGTGCTAGCCCCGGGCAGGGGTCAAATCAGCCCCAGCATTTT. This chain links TRBV20-1 with TRBJ1-5; tentatively, D is TRBD1 (6 bases). V was cut by 3 bases and J by 4 bases, with 16 bases left in between. The germline gives CDR1 DFQATT, CDR2 SNEGSKA (reference sequence). CDR3 length: 15 residues.